The rows below give T cell receptor beta chains drawn from one sample of a study of blood T cells in healthy people across ages. One entry per CDR3 protein results from TCRdb running MiXCR on the 5' RACE reads. This table holds about 1,400,000 distinct CDR3 sequences, roughly 59% found once. The sequencing input was blood. The receptors were sampled from a man aged 18-30 years in good health. Each CDR3 is given with its conserved first and last residue. Each record gives: clone size, J gene, D gene, V gene, CDR3 DNA, CDR3 protein. D genes are given only for firm matches. Rows may omit the clone size; those that give it use once, few, many or a size class.

-,TRBJ1-2,TRBD1,TRBV12-3/TRBV12-4,TGTGCCAGCAGTTTCCACTCGACAGGGCGCACCTTC,CASSFHSTGRTF
once,TRBJ1-1,-,TRBV7-9,TGTGCCAGCAGCCGAACAGAATCGAACACTGAAGCTTTCTTT,CASSRTESNTEAFF
-,TRBJ2-5,-,TRBV7-9,TGTGCCAGCAGCCCCCTCGGGGACCAAGAGACCCAGTACTTC,CASSPLGDQETQYF
-,TRBJ1-6,-,TRBV7-2,TGTGCCAGCAGCCCCCAGCTAGGGCAAAATTCACCCCTCCACTTT,CASSPQLGQNSPLHF
once,TRBJ2-5,-,TRBV29-1,TGCAGCGCCAACCATATGGAGGGGTGGCAAGAGACCCAGTACTTC,CSANHMEGWQETQYF
-,TRBJ2-5,-,TRBV20-1,TGCAGTGCTCGCAAGGGCAGGTACCGATCCAAAGAGACCCAGTACTTC,CSARKGRYRSKETQYF
few,TRBJ2-3,TRBD2,TRBV29-1,TGCAGCGTTCGCGGGAGGGTGGTAATCGACAGCACAGATACGCAGTATTTT,CSVRGRVVIDSTDTQYF
few,TRBJ2-1,TRBD2,TRBV4-1,TGCGCCAGCAGCCAAGAGTATCGGGGGGGCGATGAGCAGTTCTTC,CASSQEYRGGDEQFF
-,TRBJ2-3,TRBD2,TRBV2,TGTGCCAGCAAGTCAATAGACACTAGCGGGAGTATTTCGGCTACGCAGTATTTT,CASKSIDTSGSISATQYF
-,TRBJ2-3,TRBD1,TRBV2,TGTGCCAGCAGTGAAGCATTTGCGACAGGGGTGAGAGATACGCAGTATTTT,CASSEAFATGVRDTQYF
-,TRBJ2-3,-,TRBV12-3/TRBV12-4,TGTGCCAGCAGTCGTCTACAGGGTTCGGATACGCAGTATTTT,CASSRLQGSDTQYF
-,TRBJ2-7,-,TRBV5-1,TGCGCCAGCAGCCTCGCCGGGGGGCGGAGCTCCTACGAGCAGTACTTC,CASSLAGGRSSYEQYF
-,TRBJ2-3,-,TRBV6-6,TGTGCCAGCACCCCAACTACGAGTCAGAGCACAGATACGCAGTATTTT,CASTPTTSQSTDTQYF
-,TRBJ2-7,TRBD2,TRBV7-2,TGTGCCAGCAGCTCCCAGGATAGCGGGGTTCTCTACGAGCAGTACTTC,CASSSQDSGVLYEQYF
-,TRBJ2-3,-,TRBV7-9,TGTGCCAGCAGCTGGCCCGAGGATACGCAGTATTTT,CASSWPEDTQYF
-,TRBJ1-6,-,TRBV27,TGTGCCAGCAGTACGGAGGAATCACCCCTCCACTTT,CASSTEESPLHF
-,TRBJ2-1,TRBD2,TRBV20-1,TGCAGTGCTAGAGAGGGACTAGCGGGATCCGGTGAGCAGTTCTTC,CSAREGLAGSGEQFF
-,TRBJ1-5,-,TRBV4-1,TGCGCCAGCAGCCCGCCGGGGGGTCAGCCCCAGCATTTT,CASSPPGGQPQHF
-,TRBJ2-7,-,TRBV4-1,TGCGCCAGCAGCCAAGAGGGACTCTCTCACGAGCAGTACTTC,CASSQEGLSHEQYF
-,TRBJ2-7,-,TRBV27,TGTGCCAGCAGTTTATCGATACAACTCTTCGAGCAGTACTTC,CASSLSIQLFEQYF
-,TRBJ2-3,TRBD2,TRBV5-6,TGTGCCAGCAGCAAGGGGCCTAGCGGGGGGGCCACAGATACGCAGTATTTT,CASSKGPSGGATDTQYF
-,TRBJ2-5,-,TRBV7-9,TGTGCCAGCAGCTTAAATTGGGGGGCCGGGGAGACCCAGTACTTC,CASSLNWGAGETQYF